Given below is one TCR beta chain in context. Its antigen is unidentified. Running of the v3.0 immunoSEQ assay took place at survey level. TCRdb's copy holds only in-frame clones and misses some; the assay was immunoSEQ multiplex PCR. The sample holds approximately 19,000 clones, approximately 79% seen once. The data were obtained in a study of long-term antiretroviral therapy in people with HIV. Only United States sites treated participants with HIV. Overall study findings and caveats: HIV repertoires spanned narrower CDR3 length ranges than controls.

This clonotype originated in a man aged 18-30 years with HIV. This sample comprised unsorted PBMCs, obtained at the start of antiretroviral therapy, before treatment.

CDR3 protein: CSVTEHSGETQYF. The DNA of the CDR3 is TGCAGCGTCACTGAGCATAGCGGAGAGACCCAGTACTTC. The rearrangement joins TRBV29-1 to TRBJ2-5; a weak D match, TRBD2 (6 bases). CDR3 length equals 13 residues. Trimming cost V 6 bases and J 4 bases, with 15 bases left between them. The germline gives CDR1 SQVTM, CDR2 ANQGSEA.